These 4 T cell receptor beta chains originate from one sample sequenced in a study of somatic mutations in cytotoxic T cells in rheumatoid arthritis. Measured with immunoSEQ multiplex PCR; TCRdb has only the in-frame clones, and not every one. The sample has around 15,000 clones, 82% seen once; the top ten hold about 29%. Sequencing was performed on CD8+ T cells sorted from blood. Every receptor here comes from an adult with rheumatoid arthritis.

The chain has TRBV10-3 and TRBJ2-1; D gene ambiguous. V was cut by 1 base and J by 6 bases, with 16 bases left in between. Germline V gene sequence: CDR1 ENHRY, CDR2 SYGVKD. This CDR3 has 16 amino acids. CDR3: CAISELFSSDGNEQFF. CDR3 in DNA: TGTGCCATCAGTGAGTTGTTTTCTAGTGATGGCAATGAGCAGTTCTTC.

The chain is built from TRBV6-6 and TRBJ1-5; 9 bases match TRBD1. This CDR3 has 15 amino acids. In germline, CDR1 is MNHNY, CDR2 SVGAGI (reference sequence). The trim removed 6 bases at V and 5 bases at J, leaving 8 bases unmatched. The CDR3 nucleotides are TGTGCCAGCAGAGGCGACGACAGGGGGTATCAGCCCCAGCATTTT. Protein product: CASRGDDRGYQPQHF.

The chain carries TRBV9 and TRBJ2-3; D tentatively reads TRBD1 or TRBD2 (5 bases each). CDR1 is SGDLS, CDR2 YYNGEE, per germline. This CDR3 spans 18 amino acids. V dropped 4 bases and J dropped 0 bases, with 21 bases sitting between them. CDR3 sequence reads: CASSLARVTASSTDTQYF. DNA for the CDR3: TGTGCCAGCAGCCTAGCCCGGGTGACAGCCTCTAGCACAGATACGCAGTATTTT.

V usage is TRBV7-2 and J usage is TRBJ1-4, with D unclear. The CDR3 has 15 residues. Germline CDR1 SGHTA, CDR2 FQGNSA. V was pared by 1 base and J by 7 bases, with 13 bases between. The CDR3 protein is CASSLVGSDSEKLFF. The CDR3 DNA reads TGTGCCAGCAGCTTAGTAGGGTCGGATAGTGAAAAACTGTTTTTT.